A single sample gave rise to the 6 T cell receptor beta chains below, sequenced in a study of T cell responses to AZD1222 COVID-19 vaccine. Only in-frame clones appear in the TCRdb table, and some are missing; sequencing was by immunoSEQ multiplex PCR. The sample has approximately 30,000 clones, approximately 86% seen once. Source: peripheral blood, taken on day 0 of AZD1222 vaccination. These receptor sequences come from an adult in good health.

The genes are TRBV18 and TRBJ1-4; no clear D. This CDR3 spans 15 amino acids. V lost 2 bases and J 3 bases, leaving 10 bases between the germline ends. The germline V gene has CDR1 KGHSH and CDR2 LQKENI. The CDR3 spells CASSPSSGPNEKLFF. Here the CDR3 DNA reads TGTGCCAGCTCACCATCCTCAGGACCTAATGAAAAACTGTTTTTT.

The chain recombines TRBV30 with TRBJ1-1; the D gene is possibly TRBD1 (6 bases). Per germline, CDR1 GTSNPN and CDR2 SVGIG (reference sequence). The CDR3 is made up of 11 amino acids. The V and J ends lost 7 bases and 4 bases respectively, with 10 bases between them. CDR3 nucleotides: TGTGCCTTGACAGGACTCACTGAAGCTTTCTTT. Translated, it gives CALTGLTEAFF.

The chain has TRBV20-1 and TRBJ1-1; the D gene is possibly TRBD1 (5 bases). Trimming removed 5 bases at V and 8 bases at J, with 9 bases between. The germline V gene encodes CDR1 DFQATT and CDR2 SNEGSKA (reference sequence). The CDR3 extends over 10 amino acids. The CDR3: CSAGRQEAFF. Here the CDR3 DNA reads TGCAGTGCTGGGCGACAGGAAGCTTTCTTT.

In its sample, this clone was seen once. V is TRBV7-3 and J is TRBJ2-1; D is uncertain. Germline loops: CDR1 SGHTA, CDR2 FQGTGA. The length of the CDR3 is 17 residues. V shed 7 bases and J shed 2 bases, with 21 bases lying between them. CDR3 coding DNA: TGTGCCAGCATCCTCAAAGGGATTGCCGGCACCTACAATGAGCAGTTCTTC. Translated, it gives CASILKGIAGTYNEQFF.

The rearrangement uses TRBV18 and TRBJ1-4; possible D gene TRBD1, 5 bases. Germline values: CDR1 KGHSH, CDR2 LQKENI. CDR3 length: 18 residues. The V end was cut by 3 bases, the J end by 0 bases, with 17 bases between. CDR3 in amino acids: CASSPTEATVATNEKLFF. The CDR3 DNA is TGTGCCAGCTCACCGACGGAGGCGACAGTTGCAACTAATGAAAAACTGTTTTTT. Looking up the rest from reference TRBV18 and TRBJ1-4 gives the full variable domain: NAGVMQNPRHLVRRRGQEARLRCSPMKGHSHVYWYRQLPEEGLKFMVYLQKENIIDESGMPKERFSAEFPKEGPSILRIQQVVRGDSAAYFCASSPTEATVATNEKLFFGSGTQLSVL.

The chain uses TRBV20-1 and TRBJ2-7, with unresolved D. The V gene lost 0 bases and the J gene lost 7 bases, with 7 bases spanning the gap. CDR1 is DFQATT, CDR2 SNEGSKA, per germline (reference sequence). The CDR3 contains 11 residues. Here the CDR3 reads CSARDVREQYF. As DNA, the CDR3 is TGCAGTGCTAGAGATGTTCGGGAGCAGTACTTC.